Listed below are T cell receptor beta chains from one sample, sequenced in a study of T cell repertoires in cytomegalovirus infection. TCRdb passed the reads through MiXCR, listing each CDR3 protein once. Of hundreds of thousands of distinct CDR3 sequences in the sample, 25% to 35% were seen once. Which antigens these TCRs recognize remains unknown. The specimen was cultured PBMCs, collected from culture after CMV antigen stimulation. The receptors shown here come from a human donor in good health (CMV status not recorded). Some clones in this sample may be carry-over from other donors' samples. CDR3s include the opening cysteine and the closing phenylalanine or tryptophan. A D gene is named only where the DNA matches it firmly. Size is omitted from some rows. Given values are once, few, many or a class for expanded clones.

j_call: TRBJ2-2
clone_size: .
v_call: TRBV14
d_call: .
cdr3_nt: TGTGCCAGCAAAACCCAGGGGACCCTCTCCCAACCCGGGGAGCTGTTTTTT
cdr3_aa: CASKTQGTLSQPGELFF

j_call: TRBJ2-2
clone_size: few
v_call: TRBV27
d_call: .
cdr3_nt: TGTGCCAGCAGTAGGGGGTCCTACACCGGGGAGCTGTTTTTT
cdr3_aa: CASSRGSYTGELFF

j_call: TRBJ1-1
clone_size: few
v_call: TRBV7-8
d_call: .
cdr3_nt: TGTGCCAGCAGCTCCGCCGGACAGAACACTGAAGCTTTCTTT
cdr3_aa: CASSSAGQNTEAFF

j_call: TRBJ2-2
clone_size: many
v_call: TRBV7-2
d_call: TRBD2
cdr3_nt: TGTGCCAGCAGCTGGCCCTTAGCGGGGGGGGGGACCGGGGAGCTGTTTTTT
cdr3_aa: CASSWPLAGGGTGELFF

j_call: TRBJ2-1
clone_size: few
v_call: TRBV28
d_call: .
cdr3_nt: TGTGCCAGCAGTTTGGACCAAAGTAATGAGCAGTTCTTC
cdr3_aa: CASSLDQSNEQFF

j_call: TRBJ2-3
clone_size: .
v_call: TRBV7-2
d_call: .
cdr3_nt: TGTGCCAGCAGGTACGGCACAGATACGCAGTATTTT
cdr3_aa: CASRYGTDTQYF

j_call: TRBJ2-5
clone_size: many
v_call: TRBV7-2
d_call: TRBD2
cdr3_nt: TGTGCCAGCAGCTTAGTGTCTAGCGGGGATCAAGAGACCCAGTACTTC
cdr3_aa: CASSLVSSGDQETQYF

j_call: TRBJ1-1
clone_size: few
v_call: TRBV19
d_call: TRBD1
cdr3_nt: TGTGCCAGTAGCAACCGGGACAGGCCTTCCGGTACTGAAGCTTTCTTT
cdr3_aa: CASSNRDRPSGTEAFF

j_call: TRBJ2-1
clone_size: .
v_call: TRBV12-5
d_call: .
cdr3_nt: TGTGCTAGTGGTTTGTCGAGGACGGATTACAATGAGCAGTTCTTC
cdr3_aa: CASGLSRTDYNEQFF

j_call: TRBJ2-3
clone_size: few
v_call: TRBV29-1
d_call: TRBD2
cdr3_nt: TGCAGCGCCCGGGGACTAGCGACAGATACGCAGTATTTT
cdr3_aa: CSARGLATDTQYF

j_call: TRBJ2-1
clone_size: many
v_call: TRBV7-2
d_call: TRBD1
cdr3_nt: TGTGCCAGCAGCCCAAGGCTGGACAGGGGGCTCAATGAGCAGTTCTTC
cdr3_aa: CASSPRLDRGLNEQFF

j_call: TRBJ1-5
clone_size: few
v_call: TRBV2
d_call: TRBD1
cdr3_nt: TGTGCCAGCAGTAACGGACAGGGGGCCAATCAGCCCCAGCATTTT
cdr3_aa: CASSNGQGANQPQHF

j_call: TRBJ2-3
clone_size: once
v_call: TRBV19
d_call: TRBD1
cdr3_nt: TGTGCCAGTAGTTCGACAGGGCTCATCATCGGGACCACAGATACGCAGTATTTT
cdr3_aa: CASSSTGLIIGTTDTQYF

j_call: TRBJ1-4
clone_size: few
v_call: TRBV12-3/TRBV12-4
d_call: .
cdr3_nt: TGTGCCAGCAGTTCTCACATCGGGGGGACCCCTAATGAAAAACTGTTTTTT
cdr3_aa: CASSSHIGGTPNEKLFF

j_call: TRBJ2-1
clone_size: .
v_call: TRBV6-1
d_call: TRBD2
cdr3_nt: TGTGCCAGCAGTGAAGGAGCGGGAGGAGCCAATGAGCAGTTCTTC
cdr3_aa: CASSEGAGGANEQFF

j_call: TRBJ2-7
clone_size: few
v_call: TRBV2
d_call: TRBD1
cdr3_nt: TGTGCCAGCGATTCGACAGGGACAAATTACGAGCAGTACTTC
cdr3_aa: CASDSTGTNYEQYF

j_call: TRBJ2-2
clone_size: .
v_call: TRBV20-1
d_call: TRBD1
cdr3_nt: TGCAGTGCCAATCGACAGGGACACACCGGGGAGCTGTTTTTT
cdr3_aa: CSANRQGHTGELFF

j_call: TRBJ2-3
clone_size: .
v_call: TRBV19
d_call: .
cdr3_nt: TGTGCCAGTAGTTCGGAACTGGATACAGATACGCAGTATTTT
cdr3_aa: CASSSELDTDTQYF

j_call: TRBJ1-1
clone_size: few
v_call: TRBV11-3
d_call: TRBD1
cdr3_nt: TGTGCCAGCAGCTCGAGACAGGGTCCCCCTGAAGCTTTCTTT
cdr3_aa: CASSSRQGPPEAFF

j_call: TRBJ2-2
clone_size: .
v_call: TRBV19
d_call: TRBD1
cdr3_nt: TGTGCCAGTAGTATAGGGACAGGGACCGGGGAGCTGTTTTTT
cdr3_aa: CASSIGTGTGELFF

j_call: TRBJ2-2
clone_size: few
v_call: TRBV11-3
d_call: .
cdr3_nt: TGTGCCAGCAGCTTTAGCCTCTCCCACTTCACCGGGGAGCTGTTTTTT
cdr3_aa: CASSFSLSHFTGELFF

j_call: TRBJ2-1
clone_size: .
v_call: TRBV12-3/TRBV12-4
d_call: TRBD1
cdr3_nt: TGTGCCAGCAGAGTCGACAGGGGGGTATACAATGAGCAGTTCTTC
cdr3_aa: CASRVDRGVYNEQFF

j_call: TRBJ1-1
clone_size: .
v_call: TRBV7-2
d_call: .
cdr3_nt: TGTGCCAGCAGCTTAGGGGCCTATTCCGGGCGGAACACTGAAGCTTTCTTT
cdr3_aa: CASSLGAYSGRNTEAFF

j_call: TRBJ2-1
clone_size: .
v_call: TRBV24-1
d_call: .
cdr3_nt: TGTGCCACCGGGGTCAGGGTAAGCAACCACAATGAGCAGTTCTTC
cdr3_aa: CATGVRVSNHNEQFF

j_call: TRBJ2-1
clone_size: many
v_call: TRBV7-2
d_call: .
cdr3_nt: TGTGCCAGCAGCCGAAACCCCTTTAGCGGCTCCTACAATGAGCAGTTCTTC
cdr3_aa: CASSRNPFSGSYNEQFF

j_call: TRBJ1-1
clone_size: .
v_call: TRBV6-5
d_call: .
cdr3_nt: TGTGCCAGCAGTTCCTCGCTCGGTGAAGCTTTCTTT
cdr3_aa: CASSSSLGEAFF

j_call: TRBJ2-3
clone_size: many
v_call: TRBV30
d_call: .
cdr3_nt: TGTGCCTGGAGTTGGGGCTCAGATTACGGCACAGATACGCAGTATTTT
cdr3_aa: CAWSWGSDYGTDTQYF

j_call: TRBJ1-6
clone_size: .
v_call: TRBV7-2
d_call: TRBD1
cdr3_nt: TGTGCCAGCAGCGCTCGACAGGGGAGCAATTCACCCCTCCACTTT
cdr3_aa: CASSARQGSNSPLHF

j_call: TRBJ1-1
clone_size: .
v_call: TRBV7-6
d_call: .
cdr3_nt: TGTGCCAGCAGCCCCCCCGTCAGCACTGAAGCTTTCTTT
cdr3_aa: CASSPPVSTEAFF

j_call: TRBJ1-2
clone_size: few
v_call: TRBV4-1
d_call: .
cdr3_nt: TGCGCCAGCAGCCAAGATCCGTCAGGGTCTTGCACCTTC
cdr3_aa: CASSQDPSGSCTF

j_call: TRBJ2-1
clone_size: .
v_call: TRBV27
d_call: TRBD2
cdr3_nt: TGTGCCAGCAGTCCATTAGCGGGCCAACACGCTAGAACCTACAATGAGCAGTTCTTC
cdr3_aa: CASSPLAGQHARTYNEQFF

j_call: TRBJ2-2
clone_size: .
v_call: TRBV12-3/TRBV12-4
d_call: .
cdr3_nt: TGTGCCAGCAGTACCTGGAACGCGAACACCGGGGAGCTGTTTTTT
cdr3_aa: CASSTWNANTGELFF

j_call: TRBJ2-1
clone_size: .
v_call: TRBV28
d_call: .
cdr3_nt: TGTGCCAGCAGTTTATTAGGGGCGGTGCAGTTCTTC
cdr3_aa: CASSLLGAVQFF

j_call: TRBJ1-3
clone_size: few
v_call: TRBV2
d_call: .
cdr3_nt: TGTGCCAGCACAGTACACGGGAACACCATATATTTT
cdr3_aa: CASTVHGNTIYF

j_call: TRBJ1-1
clone_size: many
v_call: TRBV7-3
d_call: .
cdr3_nt: TGTGCCAGCAGCTTAATTCGATCCAACCGAACTGAAGCTTTCTTT
cdr3_aa: CASSLIRSNRTEAFF

j_call: TRBJ1-5
clone_size: few
v_call: TRBV6-1
d_call: TRBD1
cdr3_nt: TGTGCCAGCAGTGAACTTCAGAAGGGGGCGAGCAATCAGCCCCAGCATTTT
cdr3_aa: CASSELQKGASNQPQHF

j_call: TRBJ2-5
clone_size: .
v_call: TRBV7-9
d_call: TRBD2
cdr3_nt: TGTGCCAGCAGCCCCTTAGCGGGAGAGGTCCTCCAAGAGACCCAGTACTTC
cdr3_aa: CASSPLAGEVLQETQYF

j_call: TRBJ1-1
clone_size: .
v_call: TRBV4-1
d_call: .
cdr3_nt: TGCGCCAGCAGCCAAGAAAGGGACCTTCGCCGGATCATGAACACTGAAGCTTTCTTT
cdr3_aa: CASSQERDLRRIMNTEAFF

j_call: TRBJ1-5
clone_size: few
v_call: TRBV19
d_call: .
cdr3_nt: TGTGCCAGTAGTAATGAGCGGCTAGCTCAGCCCCAGCATTTT
cdr3_aa: CASSNERLAQPQHF

j_call: TRBJ2-1
clone_size: .
v_call: TRBV19
d_call: TRBD2
cdr3_nt: TGTGCCAGTAGGGATACTAGCGGGAGTAAAAAGTACAATGAGCAGTTCTTC
cdr3_aa: CASRDTSGSKKYNEQFF

j_call: TRBJ1-5
clone_size: few
v_call: TRBV7-2
d_call: .
cdr3_nt: TGTGCCAGCAGCTTAATCGGGGGCCAAAATCAGCCCCAGCATTTT
cdr3_aa: CASSLIGGQNQPQHF

j_call: TRBJ2-1
clone_size: .
v_call: TRBV7-8
d_call: .
cdr3_nt: TGTGCCAGCAGCTTCCTTATAGCGACCTACAATGAGCAGTTCTTC
cdr3_aa: CASSFLIATYNEQFF

j_call: TRBJ1-1
clone_size: few
v_call: TRBV7-3
d_call: TRBD1
cdr3_nt: TGTGCCAGCAGCGATCGGACAGGGGTTAGCGGCACTGAAGCTTTCTTT
cdr3_aa: CASSDRTGVSGTEAFF

j_call: TRBJ2-2
clone_size: many
v_call: TRBV7-2
d_call: .
cdr3_nt: TGTGCCAGCGAAAGCCCAGGGAACACCGGGGAGCTGTTTTTT
cdr3_aa: CASESPGNTGELFF

j_call: TRBJ2-1
clone_size: .
v_call: TRBV7-9
d_call: TRBD2
cdr3_nt: TGTGCCAGCAGGACAAAGGTACTAGCGGGAGAAGATGAGCAGTTCTTC
cdr3_aa: CASRTKVLAGEDEQFF

j_call: TRBJ2-1
clone_size: few
v_call: TRBV2
d_call: TRBD1
cdr3_nt: TGTGCCAGCAGTTCCTCGGACAGGGCGTTTGATGAGCAGTTCTTC
cdr3_aa: CASSSSDRAFDEQFF

j_call: TRBJ2-5
clone_size: .
v_call: TRBV24-1
d_call: TRBD2
cdr3_nt: TGTGCCACCAGTGATCCTCCGGTGGCTAGCGGGAGGCCAAAGGAGACCCAGTACTTC
cdr3_aa: CATSDPPVASGRPKETQYF

j_call: TRBJ2-3
clone_size: many
v_call: TRBV7-2
d_call: .
cdr3_nt: TGTGCCAGCAGCTTCTCGGGAGCCCCAGATACGCAGTATTTT
cdr3_aa: CASSFSGAPDTQYF

j_call: TRBJ1-1
clone_size: few
v_call: TRBV10-3
d_call: .
cdr3_nt: TGTGCCAGCAGACAGCCGAACACTGAAGCTTTCTTT
cdr3_aa: CASRQPNTEAFF